Below are 11 T cell receptor beta chains sequenced from a single sample in a study of Graves' ophthalmopathy and Graves' hyperthyroidism. Researchers took RNA transcripts and amplified TCR beta CDR3 regions from them. Second-round multiplex PCR came after a first-round RT-PCR that employed HTBI primers. A single record per CDR3 protein comes from TCRdb applying MiXCR to the multiplex PCR reads. In the table there are over 650,000 distinct CDR3 sequences, about 40% of which are singletons. Sample: peripheral blood. Source of these receptors: an adult man with Graves' ophthalmopathy.

This clonotype was seen ten or more times. The CDR3 coding sequence is TGTGCCAGTAGCAGACAACCAACGGACGACGAGCAGTACTTC. This codes for CASSRQPTDDEQYF. The genes are TRBV19 and TRBJ2-7; D call uncertain. The CDR3 is 14 residues long. The ends were cut back, 6 bases at V and 5 bases at J, with 17 bases in the middle. CDR1 and CDR2 (germline): LNHDA, SQIVND (reference sequence).

This clonotype has at least ten counts. This sequence joins TRBV12-3 or TRBV12-4 and TRBJ1-2; possibly TRBD1 for D (5 bases). The CDR3 is made up of 13 amino acids. V was pared by 6 bases and J by 13 bases, with 21 bases between. This chain's CDR3 is CASRKEGVRWFTF. The CDR3 DNA follows: TGTGCCAGCAGGAAGGAAGGGGTACGTTGGTTCACCTTC.

The rearrangement uses TRBV2 and TRBJ1-6; unclear D gene. V dropped 2 bases and J dropped 7 bases, with 12 bases sitting between them. Germline assignment: CDR1 SNHLY and CDR2 FYNNEI. The CDR3 is made up of 15 amino acids. The CDR3: CASSENGGSNSPLHF. DNA of the CDR3: TGTGCCAGCAGTGAAAATGGTGGTTCGAATTCACCCCTCCACTTT.

Points on this clonotype: A much larger clone lies one base from this, so it may be a read error. This chain joins TRBV25-1 and TRBJ1-6; the D gene is possibly TRBD1 (6 bases). The CDR3 has 13 amino acids. Germline V gene data show CDR1 as MGHDK and CDR2 as SYGVNS. Trimming pared 6 bases from V and 5 bases from J, leaving 8 bases between. The CDR3 here is CASRAGDNSPLHF. Written as DNA, the CDR3 is TGTGCCAGCAGAGCAGGGGATAATTCACCCCTCCACTTT.

The CDR3 loop is CASSSLTLNTEAFF. The CDR3 DNA reads as TGTGCCAGCAGTTCCCTAACACTGAACACTGAAGCTTTCTTT. The chain recombines TRBV6-1 with TRBJ1-1; D call uncertain. Germline assignment: CDR1 MNHNS and CDR2 SASEGT. The CDR3 runs 14 residues. V lost 5 bases to trimming and J lost 0 bases, with 10 bases between them.

Note on this clonotype: Mismatch with germline at one junction end may stem from a read error. This chain links TRBV7-9 with TRBJ2-2; 8 bases are shared with TRBD1. The germline V gene encodes CDR1 SEHNR and CDR2 FQNEAQ (reference sequence). The length of the CDR3 is 17 residues. The CDR3 is CASSLKVRGPDTGGLFF. The CDR3 DNA follows: TGTGCCAGCAGCTTAAAGGTCAGGGGGCCGGACACCGGGGGGCTGTTTTTT.

The rearrangement uses TRBV7-9 and TRBJ1-1; maybe TRBD1 (5 bases). Between the trimmed V and J ends, which lost 5 bases and 0 bases, there was a span of 16 bases. The V gene's germline CDR1 is SEHNR and CDR2 FQNEAQ (reference sequence). The CDR3 is made up of 16 amino acids. CDR3 sequence (DNA): TGTGCCAGCAGCCAAGGGGCGGGAGTGATGAACACTGAAGCTTTCTTT. This encodes CASSQGAGVMNTEAFF.

This clonotype was detected ten times or more. V gene TRBV7-8 combines with J gene TRBJ1-6; 8 bases fit TRBD1. CDR3 length: 14 residues. Looked up from germline, CDR1 is SGHVS and CDR2 is FQNEAQ. V lost 5 bases and J lost 7; bases outside the gene matches: 4. The CDR3 coding sequence is TGTGCCAGCAGCCCGGGACAGGTGAATTCACCCCTCCACTTT. The encoded protein is CASSPGQVNSPLHF. Drawing the rest from reference TRBV7-8 and TRBJ1-6, the complete variable domain is GAGVSQSPRYKVAKRGQDVALRCDPISGHVSLFWYQQALGQGPEFLTYFQNEAQLDKSGLPSDRFFAERPEGSVSTLKIQRTQQEDSAVYLCASSPGQVNSPLHFGNGTRLTVT.

This clonotype has a single count. J is TRBJ1-4 and V is TRBV25-1; 9 bases fit TRBD1. Germline CDR1 is MGHDK and CDR2 is SYGVNS. The CDR3 loop spans 17 amino acids. The J segment lost 6 bases and the V segment lost 6 bases, leaving 14 bases of the junction unmatched. The CDR3 DNA sequence: TGTGCCAGCAGCGGAACCGGGACAGGGACGGTTCATGAAAAACTGTTTTTT. This sequence encodes CASSGTGTGTVHEKLFF.

The chain links TRBV6-5 to TRBJ1-5, with D possibly being TRBD1 (5 bases). Trimming cost V 5 bases and J 1 base, with 15 bases left between them. This CDR3 has 16 residues. Germline lookup yields CDR1 MNHEY and CDR2 SVGAGI. The CDR3 here is CASSRNSRVSNQPQHF. CDR3 nucleotide sequence: TGTGCCAGCAGTAGAAATAGCAGGGTAAGCAATCAGCCCCAGCATTTT.

There are many counts of this clonotype. The chain links TRBV7-2 to TRBJ1-2; D gene uncertain. Germline assignment: CDR1 SGHTA and CDR2 FQGNSA. The CDR3 has 11 residues. Trimming stripped 8 bases from V and 2 bases from J, with 6 bases between. DNA of the CDR3: TGTGCCAGCGGCCGAAACTATGGCTACACCTTC. It yields the protein CASGRNYGYTF.